These 25 T cell receptor beta chains came from one sample sequenced in a study of patients and donors after allogeneic stem cell transplantation (dated by TCRdb to the early 2020s). Library prep was done by RT-PCR. Sequencing was carried out with a NextSeq 550. The public reads were quality trimmed at Q25 with fastp and then assembled into clones with MiXCR by TCRdb, keeping productive beta chains. CDR3 protein sequences are deduplicated, and each keeps its most common genes and DNA. The sample yields about 150,000 distinct CDR3 sequences; 37% were counted once. 50% of the sample goes to the ten largest clones. The material sequenced was blood, either unsorted or a sorted T cell fraction (not recorded which). Source of these receptors: a human donor who was either an allogeneic HSCT recipient or a stem cell or donor lymphocyte infusion donor (not recorded which). It is not recorded whose cells these are; they may come from a transplant donor.

This clonotype was seen a handful of times. The V and J genes are TRBV20-1 and TRBJ2-3; TRBD1 is a possible D gene (5 bases). Germline V gene lookup returns CDR1 DFQATT and CDR2 SNEGSKA (reference sequence). The CDR3 has 16 amino acids. Trimming took 5 bases from V and 4 from J, leaving 22 bases between them. The CDR3 sequence: CSAERSAGPTSDTQYF. The CDR3 region has the DNA TGCAGTGCTGAGCGATCGGCAGGGCCTACCTCAGATACGCAGTATTTT.

This clonotype has only a few counts. The chain has TRBV6-5 and TRBJ1-6; TRBD1 matches 8 bases. Per the germline V gene, CDR1 is MNHEY and CDR2 is SVGAGI. This CDR3 contains 18 residues. Trimming at V came to 0 bases and at J to 4 bases, leaving 8 bases not matched to a gene. The CDR3 here is CASSYSAGQDLYNSPLHF. The DNA of the CDR3 is TGTGCCAGCAGTTACTCCGCGGGACAGGACCTATATAATTCACCCCTCCACTTT.

In its sample, this clonotype was seen a few times. The gene calls are TRBV28 and TRBJ1-1; D uncertain. This CDR3 contains 13 residues. V lost 3 bases and J 11 bases, leaving 16 bases between the germline ends. CDR1 is MDHEN, CDR2 SYDVKM, per germline. DNA of the CDR3: TGTGCCAGCAGTTTTAGGACGGGGTCGTGGGCTTTCTTT. This translates into CASSFRTGSWAFF.

This chain uses TRBV12-3 or TRBV12-4 with TRBJ2-5; D gene unclear. Trimming removed 3 bases at V and 5 bases at J, with 10 bases between. The CDR3 runs 13 residues. CDR3: CASSLLTRETQYF. DNA for the CDR3: TGTGCCAGCAGTTTGCTGACTCGGGAGACCCAGTACTTC.

The chain uses TRBV7-3 and TRBJ1-3; D may be TRBD1 (5 bases). Trimming took off 1 base at V and 8 bases at J, with 9 bases between the two ends. Germline values: CDR1 SGHTA, CDR2 FQGTGA. This CDR3 comprises 13 residues. The CDR3: CASSLIVGDTIYF. The CDR3 bases are TGTGCCAGCAGCTTAATAGTGGGGGACACCATATATTTT.

The V call is TRBV4-1, the J call TRBJ2-3, with D perhaps matching TRBD1 (5 bases). CDR1 MGHRA and CDR2 YSYEKL come from the germline V gene. The V gene lost 0 bases and the J gene lost 3 bases, with 13 bases spanning the gap. The CDR3 runs 16 residues. The CDR3 sequence: CASSQDRWPGTDTQYF. CDR3 DNA sequence: TGCGCCAGCAGCCAAGATCGTTGGCCAGGGACAGATACGCAGTATTTT.

This chain links TRBV7-8 with TRBJ1-2; TRBD1 aligns across 7 bases. Trimming removed 6 bases from V and 7 bases from J; junction bases left unmatched: 14. Germline values: CDR1 SGHVS, CDR2 FQNEAQ. The CDR3 extends over 15 amino acids. For the CDR3, the DNA is TGTGCCAGCAGGGAAGGGAGACAGGGCTTGTTTGGCTACACCTTC. Protein sequence: CASREGRQGLFGYTF.

This clonotype has more than one count but fewer than ten. The genes are TRBV24-1 and TRBJ1-2; D unclear. CDR1 KGHDR and CDR2 SFDVKD come from the germline V gene. Trimming removed 4 bases from V and 1 base from J, with 9 bases in between. The CDR3 loop spans 14 amino acids. CDR3: CATSDSLFNYGYTF. CDR3 sequence (DNA): TGTGCCACCAGTGACAGTCTGTTTAACTATGGCTACACCTTC.

The chain couples TRBV28 to TRBJ2-5; 10 nucleotides line up with TRBD2. Trimming took 2 bases from V and 5 from J; bases not matched to a gene: 5. This CDR3 has 15 residues. The germline CDR1 and CDR2 sequences are MDHEN and SYDVKM. CDR3: CASSLPLLAGETQYF. The CDR3 DNA is TGTGCCAGCAGTTTACCCCTACTAGCGGGGGAGACCCAGTACTTC.

The V and J genes are TRBV25-1 and TRBJ1-1, with a tentative D call TRBD1 (5 bases). The ends were cut back, 4 bases at V and 8 bases at J, with 14 bases in the middle. This CDR3 region has 13 residues. Germline lookup yields CDR1 MGHDK and CDR2 SYGVNS. CDR3 coding DNA: TGTGCCAGCAGTGTTTTTAAGGGGAACGAAGCTTTCTTT. Encoded protein: CASSVFKGNEAFF. The full variable domain, with the rest looked up from reference TRBV25-1 and TRBJ1-1, is EADIYQTPRYLVIGTGKKITLECSQTMGHDKMYWYQQDPGMELHLIHYSYGVNSTEKGDLSSESTVSRIRTEHFPLTLESARPSHTSQYLCASSVFKGNEAFFGQGTRLTVV.

The rearrangement uses TRBV28 and TRBJ1-5; perhaps TRBD1 as D (6 bases). The V end lost 5 bases, the J end lost 0 bases, and 14 bases lay between the germline ends. The germline V gene has CDR1 MDHEN and CDR2 SYDVKM. There are 16 residues in the CDR3. DNA of the CDR3: TGTGCCAGCAGTCCTCACAGGGAGTTTAGCAATCAGCCCCAGCATTTT. It encodes CASSPHREFSNQPQHF.

J is TRBJ2-1 and V is TRBV3-1; D call uncertain. V lost 3 bases and J lost 4, with 13 bases in between. This CDR3 comprises 15 residues. Germline CDR1 reads LGHDT; CDR2 reads YNNKEL (reference sequence). The CDR3 DNA follows: TGTGCCAGCAGCCACGGGTCTTCAGGATACAATGAGCAGTTCTTC. Translating gives CASSHGSSGYNEQFF.

Only a few counts were recorded for this clonotype. The genes are TRBV25-1 and TRBJ1-2; D unresolved. V dropped 6 bases and J dropped 4 bases, with 12 bases sitting between them. The CDR3 is made up of 13 amino acids. The germline CDR1 and CDR2 sequences are MGHDK and SYGVNS. CDR3 protein: CASRSDGGYGYTF. Written as DNA, the CDR3 is TGTGCCAGCAGATCCGACGGCGGCTATGGCTACACCTTC.

The genes are TRBV28 and TRBJ1-5, with D perhaps matching TRBD1 (5 bases). The germline V and J ends were trimmed by 6 bases and 5 bases, with 17 bases remaining between them. The CDR3 has 15 residues. The V gene's germline CDR1 is MDHEN and CDR2 SYDVKM. This CDR3 is CASSPQGGVHQPQHF. CDR3 coding DNA: TGTGCCAGCAGCCCCCAGGGAGGGGTGCATCAGCCCCAGCATTTT. Supplemented by reference TRBV28 and TRBJ1-5, the full variable domain reads DVKVTQSSRYLVKRTGEKVFLECVQDMDHENMFWYRQDPGLGLRLIYFSYDVKMKEKGDIPEGYSVSREKKERFSLILESASTNQTSMYLCASSPQGGVHQPQHFGDGTRLSIL.

A few counts support this clonotype. The gene calls are TRBV6-2 or TRBV6-3 and TRBJ1-2, with a tentative D call TRBD1 (5 bases). Germline V lookup: CDR1 MNHEY, CDR2 SVGEGT. V was pared by 4 bases and J by 2 bases, with 11 bases between. The CDR3 totals 14 residues. CDR3 sequence (DNA): TGTGCCAGCAGTTCGGGGGGAAGAAACTATGGCTACACCTTC. Translated, it gives CASSSGGRNYGYTF.

The gene calls are TRBV9 and TRBJ2-2; perhaps TRBD1 as D (6 bases). CDR1 SGDLS and CDR2 YYNGEE come from the germline V gene. The ends were cut back, 0 bases at V and 4 bases at J, with 10 bases in the middle. CDR3 length: 15 amino acids. CDR3 protein: CASSVEQGSTGELFF. CDR3 nucleotide sequence: TGTGCCAGCAGCGTAGAACAGGGCAGCACCGGGGAGCTGTTTTTT.

V gene TRBV5-8 combines with J gene TRBJ1-3, with 7 bases lining up with TRBD1. This CDR3 has 14 residues. The germline CDR1 and CDR2 sequences are SGHTS and YDEGEE. Trimming cost V 5 bases and J 7 bases; bases outside gene matches: 9. The CDR3 region is CASRKDRPWNTIYF. In DNA form, the CDR3 reads TGTGCCAGCAGGAAGGACAGGCCTTGGAACACCATATATTTT.

The chain couples TRBV12-3 or TRBV12-4 to TRBJ2-1; the D gene could be TRBD1 or TRBD2 (5 bases each). V shed 6 bases and J shed 7 bases, with 19 bases lying between them. The length of the CDR3 is 15 residues. The CDR3 is CASSQGTGSSNEQFF. The DNA of the CDR3 is TGTGCCAGCAGCCAAGGGACGGGGTCCTCGAATGAGCAGTTCTTC.

There are a few counts of this clonotype. J is TRBJ2-1 and V is TRBV12-3 or TRBV12-4, with TRBD2 matching over 9 bases. The length of the CDR3 is 15 residues. Trimming removed 6 bases from V and 7 bases from J; junction bases left unmatched: 10. The CDR3, as DNA: TGTGCCAGCAGAAACGCGGGGGGGCCGTTGAATGAGCAGTTCTTC. It translates to CASRNAGGPLNEQFF.

The gene calls are TRBV10-3 and TRBJ1-2, with D hard to call. This CDR3 spans 13 amino acids. Germline V gene sequence: CDR1 ENHRY, CDR2 SYGVKD. V lost 6 bases and J 4 bases, leaving 12 bases between the germline ends. CDR3 bases: TGTGCCATCAGACCGGACCCCGCCTATGGCTACACCTTC. Protein sequence: CAIRPDPAYGYTF.

The CDR3 loop is CASTPTVNYGYTF. CDR3 DNA: TGTGCCAGCACCCCCACAGTGAACTATGGCTACACCTTC. This chain links TRBV12-3 or TRBV12-4 with TRBJ1-2; D is unclear. V gave up 7 bases and J gave up 2 bases, with 11 bases separating them. The CDR3 runs to 13 residues.

The chain employs TRBV9 and TRBJ2-3, with 8 bases lining up with TRBD2. Germline-derived CDR1 and CDR2 are SGDLS and YYNGEE. The length of the CDR3 is 15 residues. V shed 0 bases, J shed 2 bases, and the junction held 2 bases outside the gene matches. CDR3 region: CASSVARGDTDTQYF. The CDR3 DNA sequence: TGTGCCAGCAGCGTAGCGCGGGGGGACACAGATACGCAGTATTTT.

The chain combines TRBV19 with TRBJ1-5; perhaps TRBD1 as D (5 bases). Trimming removed 6 bases at V and 3 bases at J, with 15 bases between. Germline CDR1 is LNHDA and CDR2 is SQIVND (reference sequence). The CDR3 totals 15 residues. CDR3 residues: CASRSPRGLNQPQHF. The CDR3 nucleotides are TGTGCCAGTAGATCCCCACGGGGCCTCAATCAGCCCCAGCATTTT.

The CDR3, as DNA: TGTGCCAGCTCACCACGACCAACTAGCGGGGTTTTCACAGATACGCAGTATTTT. Translating it yields CASSPRPTSGVFTDTQYF. This rearrangement joins TRBV18 to TRBJ2-3; the match to TRBD2 covers 10 bases. CDR3 length: 18 amino acids. V lost 1 base to trimming and J lost 2 bases; unmatched junction nucleotides: 9. CDR1 and CDR2 (germline): KGHSH, LQKENI.

This clonotype has just a few counts. The chain is built from TRBV7-9 and TRBJ1-5; D is unclear. The CDR3 spans 14 residues. Germline CDR1 SEHNR, CDR2 FQNEAQ (reference sequence). The ends were cut back, 4 bases at V and 7 bases at J, with 14 bases in the middle. CDR3 DNA sequence: TGTGCCAGCAGCTCCAAGGACCCGGGGCAGCCCCAGCATTTT. It yields the protein CASSSKDPGQPQHF.